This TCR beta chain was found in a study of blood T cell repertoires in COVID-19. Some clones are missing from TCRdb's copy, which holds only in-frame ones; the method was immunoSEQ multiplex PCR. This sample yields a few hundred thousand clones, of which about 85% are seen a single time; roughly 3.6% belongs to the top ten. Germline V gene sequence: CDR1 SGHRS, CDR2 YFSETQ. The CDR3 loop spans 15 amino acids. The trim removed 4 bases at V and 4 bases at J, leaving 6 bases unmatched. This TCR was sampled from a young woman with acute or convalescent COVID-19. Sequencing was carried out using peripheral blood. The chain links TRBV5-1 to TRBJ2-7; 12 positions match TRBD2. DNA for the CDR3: TGCGCCAGCAGCCCCGGACTAGCGGGAACTTACGAGCAGTACTTC. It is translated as CASSPGLAGTYEQYF.